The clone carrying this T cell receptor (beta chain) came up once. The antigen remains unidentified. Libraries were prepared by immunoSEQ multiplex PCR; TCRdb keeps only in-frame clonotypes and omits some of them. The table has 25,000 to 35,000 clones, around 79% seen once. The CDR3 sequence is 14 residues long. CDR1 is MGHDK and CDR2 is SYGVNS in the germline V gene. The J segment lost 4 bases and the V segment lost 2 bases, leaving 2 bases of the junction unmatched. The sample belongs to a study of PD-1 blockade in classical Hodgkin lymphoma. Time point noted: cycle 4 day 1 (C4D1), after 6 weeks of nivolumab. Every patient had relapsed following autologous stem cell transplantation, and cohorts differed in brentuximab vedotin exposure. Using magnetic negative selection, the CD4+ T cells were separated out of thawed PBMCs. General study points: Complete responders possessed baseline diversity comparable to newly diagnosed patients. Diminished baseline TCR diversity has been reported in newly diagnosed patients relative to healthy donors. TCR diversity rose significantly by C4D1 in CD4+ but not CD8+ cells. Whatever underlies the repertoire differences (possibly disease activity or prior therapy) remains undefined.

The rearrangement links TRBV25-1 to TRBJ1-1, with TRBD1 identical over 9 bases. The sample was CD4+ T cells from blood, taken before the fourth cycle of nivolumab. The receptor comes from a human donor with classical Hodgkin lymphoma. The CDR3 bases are TGTGCCAGCAGTGAAGACAGGGGGGCCACTGAAGCTTTCTTT. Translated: CASSEDRGATEAFF.